This T cell receptor beta chain emerged from a study of T cell responses to AZD1222 COVID-19 vaccine. The study, taken as a whole, reports: In all cases, repertoires were sampled only after the peak T cell response. The sample set comprised mostly white British donors with more females, and clonal diversity was possibly underestimated.

Comment on this clone: The antigen is not known.

Sequencing was performed with immunoSEQ multiplex PCR; in TCRdb, only in-frame clones are kept and a portion is missing. The sample contains over 100,000 clones, 88% of which appear only once. V was pared by 5 bases and J by 2 bases, with 6 bases of the junction left unmatched. The CDR3 sequence is 16 residues long. Germline V lookup: CDR1 MDHEN, CDR2 SYDVKM. The V and J genes are TRBV28 and TRBJ2-3; 11 positions match TRBD2. The material sequenced was peripheral blood, taken on day 0 of AZD1222 vaccination. This TCR was recovered from an adult in good health. CDR3 coding DNA: TGTGCCAGCAGTACACGACTAGCGGGACCCACAGATACGCAGTATTTT. Encoded protein: CASSTRLAGPTDTQYF.